This entry concerns a single T cell receptor beta chain. These data originate in a study of blood T cell repertoires in COVID-19. At the level of the study: Nucleic acid was either cDNA or gDNA, and it came from T cells, B-cell-depleted T cells, or PBMCs.

Trimming stripped 3 bases from V and 4 bases from J, with 9 bases between. This CDR3 has 13 residues. CDR1 is MDHEN, CDR2 SYDVKM, per germline. Method: immunoSEQ multiplex PCR; TCRdb's copy keeps in-frame clones and lacks some. The sample includes some 70,000 clones, about four fifths of them seen just once. Followed over time, Seattle patients had been enrolled while infection was active. The V and J genes are TRBV28 and TRBJ1-2; tentatively, D is TRBD1 (5 bases). Source material: peripheral blood. The clonotype was recovered from a man between 60 and 75 years old with COVID-19, enrolled during active disease. In DNA, the CDR3 is TGTGCCAGCAGTTTCCAGGGCCTCTATGGCTACACCTTC. This codes for CASSFQGLYGYTF.